This entry describes one T cell receptor beta chain. The antigen is unknown. The entry originates in a study of monozygotic twins with inflammatory bowel disease. Study results and limitations: Telling apart the different T cell subtypes was not possible.

CDR3 length equals 14 residues. TCRdb reprocessed the 5' RACE reads and keeps a single row for each CDR3 protein, giving no DNA. Its listing shows some 330,000 distinct CDR3 sequences. The TCR comes from a human donor with ulcerative colitis or Crohn's disease, or a healthy co-twin of an affected twin (not recorded which). The chain combines TRBV12-3 or TRBV12-4 with TRBJ2-5; TCRdb's D call of TRBD2 is untestable without DNA. Sequencing was carried out using blood. This chain's CDR3 is CASSQSGRQETQYF.